This TCR beta chain is from a study of blood T cell repertoires in COVID-19. As for the study in general: PBMCs, B-cell-depleted T cells, or T cells provided the cDNA or gDNA that made up the material.

After removal of 6 bases from V and 2 bases from J, the junction contained 3 bases not matched to a gene. This CDR3 spans 14 amino acids. Germline V gives CDR1 MNHEY, CDR2 SVGAGI. This clone appeared once. Sequencing used immunoSEQ multiplex PCR; TCRdb keeps in-frame clones, though not all of them. The sample includes 150,000 to 200,000 clones, roughly 81% of them seen just once. The TCR comes from a woman older than 75 with COVID-19, enrolled during active disease. The rearrangement joins TRBV6-5 to TRBJ2-7; 11 nucleotides match TRBD2. Sequencing input: peripheral blood. CDR3 coding DNA: TGTGCCAGCAGCGTACTAGCGGGAGCCTACGAGCAGTACTTC. Translation gives CASSVLAGAYEQYF.